Shown below are 8 T cell receptor beta chains from a single sample sequenced in a study of beta chain features in type 1 diabetes. Antigens for these TCRs are unknown. The isolated RNA, all of it, was reverse transcribed, so expressed TCRB transcripts were what got sequenced. Produced via immunoSEQ multiplex PCR; TCRdb's table is partial and in-frame only. The repertoire holds 120,000 or so clones, with around 15% as singletons. General observations from the study: Type 1 diabetes patients had moderately but significantly shorter TCRB CDR3s in all four CD4+ subsets.

The specimen was central memory CD4+ T cells from blood. The receptor source for this set is a man aged 18 to 29 with type 1 diabetes.

The chain combines TRBV7-9 with TRBJ2-2; D is uncertain. This CDR3 region has 14 residues. Germline V gene data show CDR1 as SEHNR and CDR2 as FQNEAQ (reference sequence). The V gene lost 0 bases and the J gene lost 7 bases, with 9 bases spanning the gap. CDR3 in DNA: TGTGCCAGCAGCTTAGCGACGCGCATCGGGGAGCTGTTTTTT. It specifies CASSLATRIGELFF.

This sequence joins TRBV6-5 and TRBJ1-1, with D possibly TRBD1 on 6 matching bases. CDR1 and CDR2 from the germline V gene are MNHEY and SVGAGI. Trimming cost V 2 bases and J 4 bases, with 8 bases left between them. The CDR3 consists of 13 residues. The CDR3 sequence is CASSYGQSTEAFF. The DNA for the CDR3 is TGTGCCAGCAGTTACGGACAGAGCACTGAAGCTTTCTTT.

This clone has a handful of counts. V and J are TRBV15 and TRBJ2-7; no reliable D call. Germline V gene lookup returns CDR1 LNHNV and CDR2 YYDKDF (reference sequence). Trimming shortened V by 0 bases and J by 4 bases, and 13 bases separated the two germline ends. The CDR3 sequence is 15 residues long. The CDR3 here is CATSRDRKGPYEQYF. Here the CDR3 DNA reads TGTGCCACCAGCAGAGATAGGAAGGGCCCGTACGAGCAGTACTTC. The full variable domain, with the rest looked up from reference TRBV15 and TRBJ2-7, is DAMVIQNPRYQVTQFGKPVTLSCSQTLNHNVMYWYQQKSSQAPKLLFHYYDKDFNNEADTPDNFQSRRPNTSFCFLDIRSPGLGDTAMYLCATSRDRKGPYEQYFGPGTRLTVT.

This chain uses TRBV5-1 with TRBJ2-2; D is unresolved. Trimming shortened V by 0 bases and J by 6 bases, and 12 bases separated the two germline ends. The CDR3 runs to 15 residues. CDR1 SGHRS and CDR2 YFSETQ come from the germline V gene. The CDR3 loop is CASSLGLATPGELFF. The DNA of the CDR3 is TGCGCCAGCAGCTTGGGTTTGGCGACACCCGGGGAGCTGTTTTTT. Full variable domain (outside the CDR3, taken from reference TRBV5-1 and TRBJ2-2): KAGVTQTPRYLIKTRGQQVTLSCSPISGHRSVSWYQQTPGQGLQFLFEYFSETQRNKGNFPGRFSGRQFSNSRSEMNVSTLELGDSALYLCASSLGLATPGELFFGEGSRLTVL.

This chain joins TRBV29-1 and TRBJ1-1, with 11 nucleotides matching TRBD1. The germline gives CDR1 SQVTM, CDR2 ANQGSEA. CDR3 size: 15 residues. J was trimmed by 6 bases and V by 7 bases; bases with no gene match: 13. Written as DNA, the CDR3 is TGCAGCGCTACCCCCGGACAGGGGGCTTTCGCTGAAGCTTTCTTT. Its translation is CSATPGQGAFAEAFF.

This clone turned up a few times. The chain uses TRBV29-1 and TRBJ1-1, with D perhaps matching TRBD1 (6 bases). This CDR3 contains 12 residues. Between the trimmed V and J ends, which lost 6 bases and 7 bases, there was a span of 15 bases. The germline V gene has CDR1 SQVTM and CDR2 ANQGSEA. The DNA for the CDR3 is TGCAGCGTGACGATACAGGGCTATGAAGCTTTCTTT. Encoded protein: CSVTIQGYEAFF.

This clone has at least ten counts. The V and J genes are TRBV7-7 and TRBJ2-3; 13 positions match TRBD2. In germline, CDR1 is SSHAT, CDR2 FNYEAQ (reference sequence). The CDR3 is 17 residues long. The CDR3 protein is CASQRTSGGRGTDTQYF. The CDR3 region has the DNA TGTGCTAGCCAGAGGACTAGCGGGGGCCGAGGTACAGATACGCAGTATTTT.

This clone was detected a few times. This chain links TRBV7-3 with TRBJ2-1; 10 nucleotides line up with TRBD2. V lost 1 base and J lost 11; bases outside the gene matches: 8. CDR1 and CDR2 from the germline V gene are SGHTA and FQGTGA. The CDR3 consists of 15 residues. Here the CDR3 DNA reads TGTGCCAGCAGCTTAAGTAGCGGGGGGCCCTCTAAGCAGTTCTTC. Translating it yields CASSLSSGGPSKQFF.